Given below is one T cell receptor (beta chain) in context. Antigen unknown. The CDR3 has 16 amino acids. Germline assignment: CDR1 MNHEY and CDR2 SVGAGI. Trimming at V came to 2 bases and at J to 6 bases, leaving 11 bases not matched to a gene. One entry per CDR3 protein results from TCRdb running MiXCR on the reads. The sample carries roughly 920,000 distinct CDR3 sequences, about a third recorded once. The data belong to a study of T cell repertoires in cytomegalovirus infection. Study summary: In the study, CMV epitopes included recently identified HLA-C-restricted and well-studied HLA-B-restricted ones. CMV infection plus the matching HLA type was flagged by public TCR beta signatures. Regarding the study as a whole: CMV-specific TCR beta clonotypes restricted by HLA-C were the ones dominating the ex vivo response.

This chain links TRBV6-5 with TRBJ1-2, with TRBD1 identical over 8 bases. This TCR came from a human donor in good health (CMV status not recorded). Some clones in this sample may be carry-over from other donors' samples. The material was cultured CD8+ T cells from PBMCs, obtained from culture after CMV antigen stimulation. In DNA form, the CDR3 reads TGTGCCAGCAGTTACACCGGGACAGGAAATGGAGATGGCTACACCTTC. It codes for CASSYTGTGNGDGYTF.